This T cell receptor beta chain was identified during a study of control samples from healthy donors and cancer patients (dated by TCRdb to 2020 to 2021). As for this clone: Its specific antigen is unknown. Base qualities are not recorded, but no much larger clone differs from it by a single base.

Library construction relied on the immunoSEQ multiplex PCR assay. The table comes from immuneACCESS by way of TCRdb, which keeps in-frame sequences with V and J called. Part of the clones is missing from these tables; in studies checked, under half for an unresolved V gene and the rest for unknown reasons. The sample table records 74,000 or so clones; 70% to 90% of these occur just once. Clones ranked in the top ten supply more than 5.5% of the sample. The CDR1 and CDR2 encoded by the germline V gene (reference sequence) are GTSNPN and SVGIG. Measured from the cysteine to the phenylalanine, the CDR3 is 18 residues long. The only DNA kept is the CDR3, 54 bases in frame from the first base. Relative to germline, V is missing 7 bases and J is missing 5 bases, with 17 bases of the junction outside any gene match.

The receptor was derived from a man aged 50 or older in good health. The sequencing sample was made of blood. The chain uses TRBV30 and TRBJ1-6, and 10 junctional nucleotides match TRBD1. The CDR3 amino acid sequence is: CAYSMGQGWGSDNSPLHF. The sequence in DNA is TGTGCCTACAGTATGGGACAGGGGTGGGGGTCGGATAATTCACCCCTCCACTTT.